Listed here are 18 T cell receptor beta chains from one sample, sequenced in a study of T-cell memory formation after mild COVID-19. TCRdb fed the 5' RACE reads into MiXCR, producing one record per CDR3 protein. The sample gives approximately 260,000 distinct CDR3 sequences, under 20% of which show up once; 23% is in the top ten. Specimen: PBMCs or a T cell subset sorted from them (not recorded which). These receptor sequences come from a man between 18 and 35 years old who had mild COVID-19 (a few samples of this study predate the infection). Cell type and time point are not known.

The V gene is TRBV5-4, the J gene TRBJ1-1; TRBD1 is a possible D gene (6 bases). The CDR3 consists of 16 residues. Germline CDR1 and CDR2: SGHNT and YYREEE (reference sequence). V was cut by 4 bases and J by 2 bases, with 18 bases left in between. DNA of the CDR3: TGTGCCAGCAGCCTTTCCTGGACAGCGTCAAACACTGAAGCTTTCTTT. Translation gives CASSLSWTASNTEAFF. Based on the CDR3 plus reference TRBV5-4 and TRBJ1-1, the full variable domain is ETGVTQSPTHLIKTRGQQVTLRCSSQSGHNTVSWYQQALGQGPQFIFQYYREEENGRGNFPPRFSGLQFPNYSSELNVNALELDDSALYLCASSLSWTASNTEAFFGQGTRLTVV.

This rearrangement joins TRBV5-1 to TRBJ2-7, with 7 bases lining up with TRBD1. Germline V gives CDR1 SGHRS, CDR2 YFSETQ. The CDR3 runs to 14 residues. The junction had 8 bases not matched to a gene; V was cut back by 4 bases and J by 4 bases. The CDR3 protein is CASSRTGEPYEQYF. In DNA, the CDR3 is TGCGCCAGCAGCCGGACAGGCGAGCCGTACGAGCAGTACTTC.

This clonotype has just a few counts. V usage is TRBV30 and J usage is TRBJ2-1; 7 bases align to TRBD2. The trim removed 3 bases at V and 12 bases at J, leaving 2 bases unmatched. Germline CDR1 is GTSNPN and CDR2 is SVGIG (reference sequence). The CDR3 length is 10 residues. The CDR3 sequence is CAWSSGGQFF. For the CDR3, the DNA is TGTGCCTGGAGCTCGGGGGGGCAGTTCTTC.

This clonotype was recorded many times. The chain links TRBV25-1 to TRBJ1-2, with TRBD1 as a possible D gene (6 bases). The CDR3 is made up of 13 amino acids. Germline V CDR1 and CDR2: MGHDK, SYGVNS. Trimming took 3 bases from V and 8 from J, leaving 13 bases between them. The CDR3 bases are TGTGCCAGCAGTGACCCGAACAGGGCCGGCTACACCTTC. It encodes CASSDPNRAGYTF.

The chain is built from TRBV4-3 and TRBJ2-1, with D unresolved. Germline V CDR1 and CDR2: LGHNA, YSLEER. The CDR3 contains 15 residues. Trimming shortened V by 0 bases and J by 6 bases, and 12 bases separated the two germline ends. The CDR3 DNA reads TGCGCCAGCAGCCAAGAGGCTAGTTGGATCAATGAGCAGTTCTTC. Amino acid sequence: CASSQEASWINEQFF.

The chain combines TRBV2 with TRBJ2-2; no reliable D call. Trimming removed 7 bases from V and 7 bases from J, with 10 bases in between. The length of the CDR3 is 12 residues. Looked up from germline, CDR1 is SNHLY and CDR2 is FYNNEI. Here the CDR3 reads CASILDGGELFF. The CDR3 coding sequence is TGTGCCAGCATTCTGGATGGCGGGGAGCTGTTTTTT.

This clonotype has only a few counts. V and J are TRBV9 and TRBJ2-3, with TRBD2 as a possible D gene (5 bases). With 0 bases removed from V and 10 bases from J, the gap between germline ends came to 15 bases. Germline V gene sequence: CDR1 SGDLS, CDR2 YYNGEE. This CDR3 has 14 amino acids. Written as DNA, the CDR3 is TGTGCCAGCAGCGTAGCTGGCCCAGGAGGTGCGCAGTATTTT. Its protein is CASSVAGPGGAQYF. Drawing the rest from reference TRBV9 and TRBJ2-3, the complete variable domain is DSGVTQTPKHLITATGQRVTLRCSPRSGDLSVYWYQQSLDQGLQFLIQYYNGEERAKGNILERFSAQQFPDLHSELNLSSLELGDSALYFCASSVAGPGGAQYFGPGTRLTVL.

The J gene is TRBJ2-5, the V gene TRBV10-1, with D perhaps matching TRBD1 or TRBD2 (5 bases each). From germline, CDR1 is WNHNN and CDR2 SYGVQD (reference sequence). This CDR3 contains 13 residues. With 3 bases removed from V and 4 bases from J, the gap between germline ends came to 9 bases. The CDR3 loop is CASSDYGAETQYF. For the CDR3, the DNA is TGCGCCAGCAGTGATTACGGGGCAGAGACCCAGTACTTC.

CDR3 DNA sequence: TGTGCCAGCAGCTGGGGGCTTCTCTACGAGCAGTACTTC. Translated, it gives CASSWGLLYEQYF. V and J are TRBV7-9 and TRBJ2-7, with TRBD1 as a possible D gene (6 bases). V lost 4 bases, J lost 3 bases, and 10 bases lay in between. CDR1 and CDR2 from the germline V gene are SEHNR and FQNEAQ (reference sequence). The CDR3 has 13 amino acids.

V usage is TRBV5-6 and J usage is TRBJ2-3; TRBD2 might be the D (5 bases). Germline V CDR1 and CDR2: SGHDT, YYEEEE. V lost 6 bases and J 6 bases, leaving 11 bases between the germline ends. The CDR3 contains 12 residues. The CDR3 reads CASISGGDTQYF. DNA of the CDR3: TGTGCCAGCATCTCTGGCGGGGATACGCAGTATTTT.

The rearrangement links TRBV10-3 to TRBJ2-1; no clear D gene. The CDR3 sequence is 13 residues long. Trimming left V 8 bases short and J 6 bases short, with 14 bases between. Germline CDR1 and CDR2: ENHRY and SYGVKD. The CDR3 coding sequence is TGTGCCATCGGGGAACAGATATCCAATGAGCAGTTCTTC. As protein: CAIGEQISNEQFF.

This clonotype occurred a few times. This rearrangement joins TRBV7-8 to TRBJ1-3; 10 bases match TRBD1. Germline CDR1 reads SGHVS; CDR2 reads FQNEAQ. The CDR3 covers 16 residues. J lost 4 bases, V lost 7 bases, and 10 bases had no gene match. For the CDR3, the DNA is TGTGCCAGCATCTTGGACAGGGGGATGGGAGGAAACACCATATATTTT. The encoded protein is CASILDRGMGGNTIYF.

The CDR3 DNA is TGCGCCAGCAGCCTCGGGACAGGGAGGGAGCAGTACTTC. Its protein product is CASSLGTGREQYF. The chain employs TRBV4-1 and TRBJ2-7, with TRBD1 identical over 9 bases. V trimming: 4 bases; J trimming: 7 bases; junction bases outside the gene matches: 5. The CDR3 contains 13 residues. Germline CDR1 reads MGHRA; CDR2 reads YSYEKL.

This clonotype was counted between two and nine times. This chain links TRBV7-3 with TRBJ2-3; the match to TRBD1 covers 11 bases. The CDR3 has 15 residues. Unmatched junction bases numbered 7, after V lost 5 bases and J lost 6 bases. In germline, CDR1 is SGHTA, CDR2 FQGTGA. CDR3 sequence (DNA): TGTGCCAGCAGCCCCGGACAGGGGGCGCGGGATACGCAGTATTTT. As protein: CASSPGQGARDTQYF.

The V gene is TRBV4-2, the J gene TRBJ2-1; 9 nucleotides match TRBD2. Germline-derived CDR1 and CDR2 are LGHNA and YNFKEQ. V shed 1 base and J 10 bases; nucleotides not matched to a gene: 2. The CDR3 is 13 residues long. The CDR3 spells CASSQGLAGEQFF. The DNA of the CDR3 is TGTGCCAGCAGCCAAGGGCTAGCGGGGGAGCAGTTCTTC.

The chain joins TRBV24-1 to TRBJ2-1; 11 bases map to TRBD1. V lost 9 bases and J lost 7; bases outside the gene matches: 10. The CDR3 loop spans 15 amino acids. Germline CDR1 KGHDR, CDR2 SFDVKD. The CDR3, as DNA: TGTGCCACCGGGAGGCTCGGGACAGGGGGTAATGAGCAGTTCTTC. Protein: CATGRLGTGGNEQFF.

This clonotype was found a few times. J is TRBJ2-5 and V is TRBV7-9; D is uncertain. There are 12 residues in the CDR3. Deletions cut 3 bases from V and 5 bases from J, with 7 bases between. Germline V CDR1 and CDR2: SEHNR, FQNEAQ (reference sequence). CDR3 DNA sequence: TGTGCCAGCAGCTTTGATGGGGAGACCCAGTACTTC. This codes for CASSFDGETQYF.

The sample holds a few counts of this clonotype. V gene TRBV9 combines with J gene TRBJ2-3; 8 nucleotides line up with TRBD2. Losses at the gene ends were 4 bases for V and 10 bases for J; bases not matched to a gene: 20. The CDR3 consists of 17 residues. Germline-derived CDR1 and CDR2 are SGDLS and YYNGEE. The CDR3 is CASSPGGRLAPEDAQYF. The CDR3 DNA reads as TGTGCCAGCAGCCCTGGTGGGAGACTAGCGCCGGAGGATGCGCAGTATTTT.